The clone carrying this T cell receptor beta chain has a count of ten or more. The data originate from a study of regulatory T cells in long-lasting Graves disease. V gave up 4 bases and J gave up 7 bases; unmatched junction bases: 10. The CDR3 has 15 residues. CDR1 and CDR2 (germline): SGHKS, YYEKEE (reference sequence). Stated time point: newly diagnosed GD, antithyroid drugs for less than 3 months. PBMC RNA served as the TCR library source. With iRepertoire HTBI primers and Arm-PCR of CDR3 regions, TCR beta libraries were built. In the original analysis: Among the samples, roughly 61 TRBV and about 15 TRBJ segments were identified. Each CDR3 protein is one row after TCRdb ran MiXCR on the multiplex PCR reads. TCRdb assigned the V and J calls; the authors' analysis was not used. The sample contains 400,000 to 500,000 distinct CDR3 sequences, approximately 14% of which appear only once. These data also formed part of another study, on T cells in Graves' hyperthyroidism and ophthalmopathy. That work states: Diagnostic decisions used clinical symptoms, serum thyroxine and TRAb, thyroid ultrasound and orbital computed tomography. First-round RT-PCR with HTBI primers amplified the TCR CDR3 region.

The V gene is TRBV5-5, the J gene TRBJ2-1; 8 nucleotides align to TRBD1. This sequence was found in a woman aged 45-65 years with Graves disease. Here the sequenced sample was peripheral blood mononuclear cells (PBMCs), taken at new diagnosis, from a patient treated with antithyroid drugs. The CDR3 is CASSLDRGRSNEQFF. CDR3 DNA: TGTGCCAGCAGCCTCGACAGGGGACGCTCGAATGAGCAGTTCTTC.